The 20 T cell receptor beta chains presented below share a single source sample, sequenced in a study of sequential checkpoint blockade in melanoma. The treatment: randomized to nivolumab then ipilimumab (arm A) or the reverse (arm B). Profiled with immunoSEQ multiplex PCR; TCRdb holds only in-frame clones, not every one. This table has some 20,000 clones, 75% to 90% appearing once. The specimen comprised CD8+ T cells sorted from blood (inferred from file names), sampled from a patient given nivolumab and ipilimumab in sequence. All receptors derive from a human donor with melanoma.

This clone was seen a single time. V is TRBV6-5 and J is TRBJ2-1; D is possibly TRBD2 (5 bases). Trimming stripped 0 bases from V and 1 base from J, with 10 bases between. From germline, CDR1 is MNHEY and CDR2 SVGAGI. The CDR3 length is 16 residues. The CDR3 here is CASSYSAPGSYNEQFF. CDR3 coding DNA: TGTGCCAGCAGTTACTCGGCACCGGGGTCCTACAATGAGCAGTTCTTC.

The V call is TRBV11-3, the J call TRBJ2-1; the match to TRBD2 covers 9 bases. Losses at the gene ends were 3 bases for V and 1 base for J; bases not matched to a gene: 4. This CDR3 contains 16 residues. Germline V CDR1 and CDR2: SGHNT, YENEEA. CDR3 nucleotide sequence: TGTGCCAGCAGCTTCGGACTAGCGCCTTCCTACAATGAGCAGTTCTTC. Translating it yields CASSFGLAPSYNEQFF.

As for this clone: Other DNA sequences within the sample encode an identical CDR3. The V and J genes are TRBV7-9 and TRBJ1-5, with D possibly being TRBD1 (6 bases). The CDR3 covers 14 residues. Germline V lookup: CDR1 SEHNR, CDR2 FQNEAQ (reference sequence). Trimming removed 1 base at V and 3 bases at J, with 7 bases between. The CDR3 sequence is CASSLGTANQPQHF. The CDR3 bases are TGTGCCAGCAGCTTAGGGACAGCCAATCAGCCCCAGCATTTT. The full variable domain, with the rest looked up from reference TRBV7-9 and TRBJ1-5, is DTGVSQNPRHKITKRGQNVTFRCDPISEHNRLYWYRQTLGQGPEFLTYFQNEAQLEKSRLLSDRFSAERPKGSFSTLEIQRTEQGDSAMYLCASSLGTANQPQHFGDGTRLSIL.

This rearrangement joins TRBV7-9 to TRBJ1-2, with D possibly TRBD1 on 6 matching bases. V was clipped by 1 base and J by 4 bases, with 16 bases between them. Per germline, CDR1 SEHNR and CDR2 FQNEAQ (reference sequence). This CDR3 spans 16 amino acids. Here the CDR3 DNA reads TGTGCCAGCAGCTTAGTAGGGCAGGACAGTTCCTATGGCTACACCTTC. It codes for CASSLVGQDSSYGYTF.

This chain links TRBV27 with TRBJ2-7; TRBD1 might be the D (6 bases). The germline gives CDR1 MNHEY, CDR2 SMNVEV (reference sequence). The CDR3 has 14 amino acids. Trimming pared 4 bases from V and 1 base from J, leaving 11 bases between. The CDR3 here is CASSWAGESYEQYF. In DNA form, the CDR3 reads TGTGCCAGCAGTTGGGCAGGGGAATCCTACGAGCAGTACTTC.

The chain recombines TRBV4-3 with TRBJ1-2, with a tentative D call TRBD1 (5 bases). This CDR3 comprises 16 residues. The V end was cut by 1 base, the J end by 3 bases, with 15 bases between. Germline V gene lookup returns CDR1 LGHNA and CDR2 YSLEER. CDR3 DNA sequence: TGCGCCAGCAGCCAAGTTATGTCCGGGGGATACTATGGCTACACCTTC. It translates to CASSQVMSGGYYGYTF.

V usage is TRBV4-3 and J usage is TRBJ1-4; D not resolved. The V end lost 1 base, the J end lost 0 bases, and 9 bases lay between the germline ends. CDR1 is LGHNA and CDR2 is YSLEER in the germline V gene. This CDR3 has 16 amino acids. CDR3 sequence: CASSQAQLTTNEKLFF. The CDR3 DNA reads TGCGCCAGCAGCCAAGCACAGCTTACAACTAATGAAAAACTGTTTTTT.

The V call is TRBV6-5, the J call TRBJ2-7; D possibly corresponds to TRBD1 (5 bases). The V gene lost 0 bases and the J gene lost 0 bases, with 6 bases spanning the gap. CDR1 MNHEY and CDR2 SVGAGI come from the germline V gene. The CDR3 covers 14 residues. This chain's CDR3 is CASSYSGASYEQYF. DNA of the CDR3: TGTGCCAGCAGTTACTCTGGGGCCTCCTACGAGCAGTACTTC.

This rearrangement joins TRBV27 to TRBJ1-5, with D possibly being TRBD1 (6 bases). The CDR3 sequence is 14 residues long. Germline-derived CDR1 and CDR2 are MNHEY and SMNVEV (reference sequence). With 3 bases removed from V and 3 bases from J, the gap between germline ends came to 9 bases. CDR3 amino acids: CASSFTGYNQPQHF. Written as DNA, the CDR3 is TGTGCCAGCAGTTTTACAGGGTACAATCAGCCCCAGCATTTT.

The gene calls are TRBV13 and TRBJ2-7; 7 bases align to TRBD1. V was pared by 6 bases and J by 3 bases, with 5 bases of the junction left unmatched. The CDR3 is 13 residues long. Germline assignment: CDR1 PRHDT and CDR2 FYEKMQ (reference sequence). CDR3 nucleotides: TGTGCCAGCAGAACGACAGGGATCTACGAGCAGTACTTC. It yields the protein CASRTTGIYEQYF.

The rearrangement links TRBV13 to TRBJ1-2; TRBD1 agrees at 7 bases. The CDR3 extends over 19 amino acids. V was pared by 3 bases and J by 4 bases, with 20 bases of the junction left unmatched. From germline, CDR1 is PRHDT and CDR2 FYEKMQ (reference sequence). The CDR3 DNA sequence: TGTGCCAGCAGCTTTGACAGGGCCGCCACCTCGCCTCCTATCTATGGCTACACCTTC. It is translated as CASSFDRAATSPPIYGYTF.

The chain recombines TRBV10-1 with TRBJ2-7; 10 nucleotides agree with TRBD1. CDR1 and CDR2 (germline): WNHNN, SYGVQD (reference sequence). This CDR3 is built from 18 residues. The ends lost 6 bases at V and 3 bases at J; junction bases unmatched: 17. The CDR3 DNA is TGCGCCAGCAGCCCTAGCCCCCCCGACGGGACAGGGGTCTACGAGCAGTACTTC. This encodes CASSPSPPDGTGVYEQYF.

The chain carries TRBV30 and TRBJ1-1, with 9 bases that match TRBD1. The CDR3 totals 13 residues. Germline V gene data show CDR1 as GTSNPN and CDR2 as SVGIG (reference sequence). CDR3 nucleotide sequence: TGTGCAATGGGGGGGGGACAGGGAATTGAAGCTTTCTTT. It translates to CAMGGGQGIEAFF. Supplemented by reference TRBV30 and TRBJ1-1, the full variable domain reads SQTIHQWPATLVQPVGSPLSLECTVEGTSNPNLYWYRQAAGRGLQLLFYSVGIGQISSEVPQNLSASRPQDRQFILSSKKLLLSDSGFYLCAMGGGQGIEAFFGQGTRLTVV.

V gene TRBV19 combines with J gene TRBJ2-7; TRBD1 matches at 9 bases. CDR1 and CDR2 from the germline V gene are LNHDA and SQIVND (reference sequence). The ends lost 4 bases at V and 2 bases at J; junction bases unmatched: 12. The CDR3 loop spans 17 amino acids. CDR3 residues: CASSSSPDRGVPYEQYF. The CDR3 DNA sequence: TGTGCCAGTAGTAGCTCTCCCGACAGGGGGGTACCCTACGAGCAGTACTTC.

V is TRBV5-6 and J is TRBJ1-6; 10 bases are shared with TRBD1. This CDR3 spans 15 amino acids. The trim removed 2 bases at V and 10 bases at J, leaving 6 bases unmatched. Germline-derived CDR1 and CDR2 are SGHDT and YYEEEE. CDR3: CASSFAGQGWSPLHF. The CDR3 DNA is TGTGCCAGCAGCTTCGCGGGACAGGGGTGGTCACCCCTCCACTTT.

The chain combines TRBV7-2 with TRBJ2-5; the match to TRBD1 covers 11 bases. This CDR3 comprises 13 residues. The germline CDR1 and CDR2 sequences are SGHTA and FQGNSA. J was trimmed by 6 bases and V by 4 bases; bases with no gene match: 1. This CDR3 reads CASSSDRGQTQYF. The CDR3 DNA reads TGTGCCAGCAGCTCGGACAGGGGGCAGACCCAGTACTTC. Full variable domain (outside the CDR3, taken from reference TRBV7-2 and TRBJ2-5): GAGVSQSPSNKVTEKGKDVELRCDPISGHTALYWYRQSLGQGLEFLIYFQGNSAPDKSGLPSDRFSAERTGGSVSTLTIQRTQQEDSAVYLCASSSDRGQTQYFGPGTRLLVL.

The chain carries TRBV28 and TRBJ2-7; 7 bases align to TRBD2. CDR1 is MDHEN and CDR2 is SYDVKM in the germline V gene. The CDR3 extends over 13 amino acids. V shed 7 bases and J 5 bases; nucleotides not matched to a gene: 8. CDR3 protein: CASMIGGGNEQYF. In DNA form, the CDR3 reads TGTGCCAGCATGATTGGGGGGGGGAACGAGCAGTACTTC.

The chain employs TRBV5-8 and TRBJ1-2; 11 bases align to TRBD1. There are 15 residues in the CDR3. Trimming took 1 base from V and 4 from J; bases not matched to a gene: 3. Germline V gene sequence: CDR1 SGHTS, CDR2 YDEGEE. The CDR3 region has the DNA TGTGCCAGCAGCTTGCCCGGGACAGGGGGCTATGGCTACACCTTC. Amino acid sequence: CASSLPGTGGYGYTF.

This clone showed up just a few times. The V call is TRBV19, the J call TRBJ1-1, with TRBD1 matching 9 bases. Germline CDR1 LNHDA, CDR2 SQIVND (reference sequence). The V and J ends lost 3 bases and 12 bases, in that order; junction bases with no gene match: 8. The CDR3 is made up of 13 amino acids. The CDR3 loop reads CASSMIQGAASFF. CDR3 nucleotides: TGTGCCAGTAGTATGATACAGGGGGCGGCTTCTTTCTTT.

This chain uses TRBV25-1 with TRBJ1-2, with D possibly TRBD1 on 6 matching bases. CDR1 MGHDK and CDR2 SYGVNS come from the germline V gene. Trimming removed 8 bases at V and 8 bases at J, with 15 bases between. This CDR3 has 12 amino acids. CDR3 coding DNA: TGTGCCAGCGGACCCCGGGACAACGGCTACACCTTC. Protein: CASGPRDNGYTF.